The 32 T cell receptor beta chains below all came from one sample that was sequenced in a study of technical replicates of blood from several donors. TCRdb's copy holds only in-frame clones and misses some; the assay was immunoSEQ multiplex PCR. The sample has fewer than 95,000 clones; around nine tenths are singletons. The specimen was T cells isolated from PBMCs. The receptors come from a human donor in good health.

This clone was found once. The chain is built from TRBV13 and TRBJ2-1; the match to TRBD2 covers 13 bases. Looked up from germline, CDR1 is PRHDT and CDR2 is FYEKMQ (reference sequence). J was trimmed by 4 bases and V by 5 bases; bases with no gene match: 8. This CDR3 comprises 17 residues. The CDR3 here is CASSLRTSGGLYNEQFF. In DNA, the CDR3 is TGTGCCAGCAGCCTCCGGACTAGCGGGGGCCTTTACAATGAGCAGTTCTTC.

J is TRBJ2-3 and V is TRBV9; 8 nucleotides agree with TRBD1. CDR1 is SGDLS and CDR2 is YYNGEE in the germline V gene. CDR3 length: 17 amino acids. V was clipped by 0 bases and J by 3 bases; unmatched bases: 9. The CDR3 region is CASSVGNRGKTTDTQYF. CDR3 DNA: TGTGCCAGCAGCGTAGGTAACAGGGGGAAAACTACAGATACGCAGTATTTT. The full variable domain, its missing parts supplied by reference TRBV9 and TRBJ2-3, is DSGVTQTPKHLITATGQRVTLRCSPRSGDLSVYWYQQSLDQGLQFLIQYYNGEERAKGNILERFSAQQFPDLHSELNLSSLELGDSALYFCASSVGNRGKTTDTQYFGPGTRLTVL.

V and J are TRBV7-6 and TRBJ2-3, with unresolved D. CDR1 SGHVS and CDR2 FNYEAQ come from the germline V gene. V was trimmed by 2 bases and J by 4 bases, leaving 7 bases between them. The CDR3 is 13 amino acids. The CDR3 DNA follows: TGTGCCAGCAGCTTACTTGTAGCAGATACGCAGTATTTT. Translated: CASSLLVADTQYF.

This clone was detected once. The J gene is TRBJ2-2, the V gene TRBV25-1; 8 bases fit TRBD1. Losses at the gene ends were 1 base for V and 6 bases for J; bases not matched to a gene: 7. The CDR3 runs 16 residues. Germline lookup yields CDR1 MGHDK and CDR2 SYGVNS. The CDR3 nucleotides read TGTGCCAGCAGTGAATCCCCCTCCAGGGGGCCCGGGGAGCTGTTTTTT. Translating it yields CASSESPSRGPGELFF.

The chain recombines TRBV5-4 with TRBJ2-1; 13 bases align to TRBD2. V dropped 4 bases and J dropped 10; count of bases not matched to a gene: 11. CDR1 and CDR2 from the germline V gene are SGHNT and YYREEE (reference sequence). The CDR3 totals 16 residues. The CDR3 DNA reads as TGTGCCAGCAGCCCGACACTAGCGGGGGGGCCAGGGGAGCAGTTCTTC. As protein: CASSPTLAGGPGEQFF.

The rearrangement links TRBV5-1 to TRBJ2-3; D possibly corresponds to TRBD2 (6 bases). Trimming took 9 bases from V and 0 from J, leaving 20 bases between them. This CDR3 contains 16 residues. CDR1 is SGHRS and CDR2 is YFSETQ in the germline V gene. This chain's CDR3 is CATRAGRDLSTDTQYF. For the CDR3, the DNA is TGCGCCACCCGGGCTGGGCGGGACCTGAGCACAGATACGCAGTATTTT.

This chain joins TRBV7-3 and TRBJ2-2; perhaps TRBD2 as D (6 bases). CDR3 length: 15 amino acids. Germline lookup yields CDR1 SGHTA and CDR2 FQGTGA. Trimming took 4 bases from V and 3 from J, leaving 12 bases between them. The DNA for the CDR3 is TGTGCCAGCAGCTCGGGAGCGTTCGACACCGGGGAGCTGTTTTTT. Amino acids: CASSSGAFDTGELFF.

The genes are TRBV6-6 and TRBJ1-5; possibly TRBD1 for D (5 bases). The germline V and J ends were trimmed by 6 bases and 3 bases, with 9 bases remaining between them. The CDR3 loop spans 13 amino acids. The germline CDR1 and CDR2 sequences are MNHNY and SVGAGI (reference sequence). The DNA of the CDR3 is TGTGCCAGCAGCCAGGGCTACAATCAGCCCCAGCATTTT. This gives the protein CASSQGYNQPQHF.

This chain links TRBV7-9 with TRBJ2-7; a possible D gene is TRBD1 (6 bases). This CDR3 contains 14 residues. Trimming took off 4 bases at V and 3 bases at J, with 13 bases between the two ends. The germline gives CDR1 SEHNR, CDR2 FQNEAQ (reference sequence). The CDR3 bases are TGTGCCAGCAGCTGGGGGACAAACTACTACGAGCAGTACTTC. Translated, it gives CASSWGTNYYEQYF.

V gene TRBV27 combines with J gene TRBJ1-2; the D is unclear. The germline V gene encodes CDR1 MNHEY and CDR2 SMNVEV (reference sequence). This CDR3 has 13 amino acids. Trimming took 3 bases from V and 2 from J, leaving 7 bases between them. CDR3 bases: TGTGCCAGCAGTTTTTCCCTGAACTATGGCTACACCTTC. This encodes CASSFSLNYGYTF.

The chain carries TRBV27 and TRBJ1-2, with a possible D match to TRBD1 (5 bases). V shed 4 bases and J shed 5 bases, with 14 bases lying between them. Germline lookup yields CDR1 MNHEY and CDR2 SMNVEV (reference sequence). The CDR3 has 14 residues. Written as DNA, the CDR3 is TGTGCCAGCAGTTCGCAGGTGGGGGGATATGGCTACACCTTC. Protein sequence: CASSSQVGGYGYTF.

This clone was found a few times. CDR3 region: CASSFRGGQPQHF. CDR3 coding DNA: TGCGCCAGCAGCTTTAGGGGTGGTCAGCCCCAGCATTTT. The chain combines TRBV4-1 with TRBJ1-5; D possibly corresponds to TRBD1 (5 bases). Trimming cost V 5 bases and J 6 bases, with 11 bases left between them. The CDR3 has 13 amino acids. Germline V gene data show CDR1 as MGHRA and CDR2 as YSYEKL.

J is TRBJ2-1 and V is TRBV9; TRBD2 matches 14 bases. Germline V gene lookup returns CDR1 SGDLS and CDR2 YYNGEE. After removal of 0 bases from V and 8 bases from J, the junction contained 1 base not matched to a gene. The CDR3 contains 15 residues. CDR3 protein: CASSVEGLAGDEQFF. In DNA form, the CDR3 reads TGTGCCAGCAGCGTAGAGGGACTAGCGGGAGATGAGCAGTTCTTC.

This clone was seen once. This rearrangement joins TRBV11-2 to TRBJ1-2; D is uncertain. The CDR3 is made up of 13 amino acids. Germline V gene data show CDR1 as SGHAT and CDR2 as FQNNGV. V lost 2 bases and J lost 6, with 10 bases in between. This chain's CDR3 is CASSLNGEDGYTF. CDR3 bases: TGTGCCAGCAGCTTAAATGGCGAGGATGGCTACACCTTC.

This clone was counted a single time. V is TRBV28 and J is TRBJ2-3; D is uncertain. Germline V gives CDR1 MDHEN, CDR2 SYDVKM. The CDR3 spans 13 residues. V was clipped by 5 bases and J by 5 bases, with 11 bases between them. CDR3 protein: CASSLSERDTQYF. In nucleotides, the CDR3 is TGTGCCAGCAGTCTAAGCGAGCGAGATACGCAGTATTTT.

The chain links TRBV25-1 to TRBJ1-1; D not resolved. The V and J ends lost 6 bases and 0 bases respectively, with 17 bases between them. The CDR3 runs to 16 residues. Germline V gene data show CDR1 as MGHDK and CDR2 as SYGVNS. The CDR3 DNA reads TGTGCCAGCAGGCCCGTGGGGAGAGGAATGAACACTGAAGCTTTCTTT. Translating gives CASRPVGRGMNTEAFF.

This chain links TRBV6-5 with TRBJ2-7; D uncertain. The length of the CDR3 is 11 residues. Germline loops: CDR1 MNHEY, CDR2 SVGAGI. Trimming took off 5 bases at V and 3 bases at J, with 5 bases between the two ends. The CDR3 protein is CASSHNYEQYF. CDR3 nucleotides: TGTGCCAGCAGTCACAACTACGAGCAGTACTTC.

V usage is TRBV28 and J usage is TRBJ2-7; 10 bases are a match to TRBD2. The CDR3 length is 14 residues. The junction had 1 base not matched to a gene; V was cut back by 3 bases and J by 2 bases. In germline, CDR1 is MDHEN, CDR2 SYDVKM. The CDR3 DNA reads as TGTGCCAGCAGTTTTAGCGGGAGGACCTACGAGCAGTACTTC. Residues: CASSFSGRTYEQYF. The full variable domain, completed using reference TRBV28 and TRBJ2-7, is DVKVTQSSRYLVKRTGEKVFLECVQDMDHENMFWYRQDPGLGLRLIYFSYDVKMKEKGDIPEGYSVSREKKERFSLILESASTNQTSMYLCASSFSGRTYEQYFGPGTRLTVT.

The V and J genes are TRBV7-2 and TRBJ1-2; D uncertain. Germline CDR1 SGHTA, CDR2 FQGNSA. CDR3 length equals 13 residues. The V end was cut by 5 bases, the J end by 6 bases, with 13 bases between. The CDR3, as DNA: TGTGCCAGCAGCCAGGCGTTTCGGCATGGCTACACCTTC. It encodes CASSQAFRHGYTF.

This chain uses TRBV5-6 with TRBJ2-4; 7 bases match TRBD1. Trimming took 3 bases from V and 5 from J; bases not matched to a gene: 14. This CDR3 is built from 17 residues. Germline V gene lookup returns CDR1 SGHDT and CDR2 YYEEEE. This CDR3 is CASSSTSIRDRENIQYF. CDR3 bases: TGTGCCAGCAGCTCAACATCGATTCGGGACAGAGAAAACATTCAGTACTTC.

The V call is TRBV30, the J call TRBJ2-1; tentative D call: TRBD2 (6 bases). CDR1 is GTSNPN, CDR2 SVGIG, per germline (reference sequence). This CDR3 is built from 16 residues. Trimming took off 4 bases at V and 0 bases at J, with 16 bases between the two ends. The CDR3 sequence: CAWTAGGKSSYNEQFF. The CDR3 DNA is TGTGCCTGGACCGCCGGCGGGAAGAGCTCCTACAATGAGCAGTTCTTC. The full variable domain, rest sourced from reference TRBV30 and TRBJ2-1, is SQTIHQWPATLVQPVGSPLSLECTVEGTSNPNLYWYRQAAGRGLQLLFYSVGIGQISSEVPQNLSASRPQDRQFILSSKKLLLSDSGFYLCAWTAGGKSSYNEQFFGPGTRLTVL.

The CDR3 bases are TGCGCCAGCGGGGGACAGGGACGCAACGAGCAGTACTTC. Protein: CASGGQGRNEQYF. V usage is TRBV5-1 and J usage is TRBJ2-7, with 9 bases aligning to TRBD1. Germline CDR1 is SGHRS and CDR2 is YFSETQ. The junction had 7 bases not matched to a gene; V was cut back by 7 bases and J by 5 bases. This CDR3 spans 13 amino acids.

This sequence joins TRBV11-2 and TRBJ2-1; 9 bases fit TRBD1. The ends lost 1 base at V and 7 bases at J; junction bases unmatched: 5. CDR3 length: 15 amino acids. The V gene's germline CDR1 is SGHAT and CDR2 FQNNGV. CDR3 nucleotide sequence: TGTGCCAGCAGCTTAGGGACAGGGGCCCTGAATGAGCAGTTCTTC. It codes for CASSLGTGALNEQFF.

This rearrangement joins TRBV2 to TRBJ1-3; maybe TRBD1 (6 bases). Germline values: CDR1 SNHLY, CDR2 FYNNEI. The CDR3 consists of 14 residues. With 6 bases removed from V and 6 bases from J, the gap between germline ends came to 15 bases. This chain's CDR3 is CASRKDSGENTIYF. For the CDR3, the DNA is TGTGCCAGCAGAAAGGACAGTGGAGAAAACACCATATATTTT.

This rearrangement joins TRBV5-1 to TRBJ1-5; D gene ambiguous. The CDR3 length is 13 residues. The ends were cut back, 0 bases at V and 7 bases at J, with 8 bases in the middle. Germline V gene sequence: CDR1 SGHRS, CDR2 YFSETQ. The CDR3 region has the DNA TGCGCCAGCAGCTTGGGGACGGGACAGCCCCAGCATTTT. This codes for CASSLGTGQPQHF.

The chain is built from TRBV5-6 and TRBJ1-3, with D unclear. The CDR3 contains 15 residues. V lost 4 bases, J lost 4 bases, and 15 bases lay in between. Germline CDR1 and CDR2: SGHDT and YYEEEE. The chain's CDR3 is CASSTYWAGGNTIYF. DNA for the CDR3: TGTGCCAGCAGCACTTACTGGGCCGGCGGAAACACCATATATTTT.

This sequence joins TRBV5-1 and TRBJ2-3; D not resolved. Germline V CDR1 and CDR2: SGHRS, YFSETQ. The ends were cut back, 0 bases at V and 2 bases at J, with 7 bases in the middle. The CDR3 loop spans 14 amino acids. As DNA, the CDR3 is TGCGCCAGCAGCTTGGAACAGCTCACAGATACGCAGTATTTT. Translation: CASSLEQLTDTQYF.

CDR3 loop: CASSKRGQSGELFF. In DNA form, the CDR3 reads TGTGCCAGCAGTAAACGGGGACAGTCTGGGGAGCTGTTTTTT. The genes are TRBV6-1 and TRBJ2-2; 7 bases agree with TRBD1. CDR1 and CDR2 (germline): MNHNS, SASEGT. The V segment lost 5 bases and the J segment 8 bases; nucleotides outside the gene matches: 8. The CDR3 is made up of 14 amino acids.

This chain uses TRBV11-2 with TRBJ2-1, with TRBD2 identical over 11 bases. The CDR3 runs 15 residues. With 3 bases clipped from V and 8 bases from J, the junction kept 6 bases outside the gene matches. Looked up from germline, CDR1 is SGHAT and CDR2 is FQNNGV. The CDR3 sequence: CASSFSGRALDEQFF. CDR3 coding DNA: TGTGCCAGCAGCTTTAGCGGGAGGGCCTTAGATGAGCAGTTCTTC.

The gene calls are TRBV2 and TRBJ1-1; D uncertain. Per germline, CDR1 SNHLY and CDR2 FYNNEI. Deletions cut 5 bases from V and 1 base from J, with 8 bases between. The CDR3 spans 13 residues. As DNA, the CDR3 is TGTGCCAGCAGTTTTGGCAGGAACACTGAAGCTTTCTTT. The encoded protein is CASSFGRNTEAFF.

The chain is built from TRBV2 and TRBJ2-7; TRBD1 matches 9 bases. Losses at the gene ends were 3 bases for V and 0 bases for J; bases not matched to a gene: 12. Germline CDR1 reads SNHLY; CDR2 reads FYNNEI. CDR3 length: 18 amino acids. CDR3 amino acids: CASSDPGQGITRSYEQYF. The CDR3 nucleotides are TGTGCCAGCAGTGACCCGGGACAGGGAATTACCCGCTCCTACGAGCAGTACTTC.

The CDR3 coding sequence is TGTGCCAGCAGTGAAACTTTAGGGGGGGGCACTGAAGCTTTCTTT. Translation: CASSETLGGGTEAFF. The rearrangement joins TRBV2 to TRBJ1-1, with D perhaps TRBD1 (6 bases). The V end lost 2 bases, the J end lost 4 bases, and 14 bases lay between the germline ends. The CDR3 has 15 amino acids. Germline loops: CDR1 SNHLY, CDR2 FYNNEI.